Listed below are T cell receptor beta chains from one sample, sequenced in a study of blood T cell repertoires in COVID-19. This table comes from immunoSEQ multiplex PCR, and its TCRdb copy is limited to in-frame clones, with some not included. In the table there are around 36,000 clones, roughly four fifths of which are singletons. What was sequenced was peripheral blood. The receptors shown here come from a man of 80 years or more with active or convalescent COVID-19. The CDR3 runs from the conserved cysteine through the conserved F or W. D genes are given only for firm matches. Some rows mark clone size as missing; the rest say once, few, many or name a class of expanded clone.

V: TRBV7-8
J: TRBJ2-1
size: .
D: TRBD2
DNA: TGTGCCAGCAGCTTAGAGGGTTTGGGCGGGAGGCTCAATGAGCAGTTCTTC
CDR3: CASSLEGLGGRLNEQFF

V: TRBV7-9
J: TRBJ2-5
size: few
D: TRBD2
DNA: TGTGCCAGCAGCCGAGGACTAGGGGTTGAAGAGACCCAGTACTTC
CDR3: CASSRGLGVEETQYF

V: TRBV6-4
J: TRBJ1-1
size: .
D: .
DNA: TGTGCCAGCAGTGACCTGGGAGGACTGTCTTTCTTT
CDR3: CASSDLGGLSFF

V: TRBV27
J: TRBJ1-1
size: .
D: TRBD1
DNA: TGTGCCACCTCACAGGGGGCGAAAAAAACTTTCTTT
CDR3: CATSQGAKKTFF

V: TRBV4-2
J: TRBJ2-1
size: many
D: .
DNA: TGTGCCAGCAGCCAAGACGGGAGTTCCTACAATGAGCAGTTCTTC
CDR3: CASSQDGSSYNEQFF

V: TRBV27
J: TRBJ1-2
size: .
D: .
DNA: TGTGCCAGCAGCCCTTGGGCTGCTGCTCTATGGGGCTACACCTTC
CDR3: CASSPWAAALWGYTF

V: TRBV28
J: TRBJ1-5
size: .
D: .
DNA: TGTGCCAGCAGTTTCAACGGGTTTAAGCCCCAGCATTTT
CDR3: CASSFNGFKPQHF

V: TRBV30
J: TRBJ2-3
size: .
D: .
DNA: TGTGCCTGGAGTGTACGAAGCGGAGGTGAAGGTACGCAGTATTTT
CDR3: CAWSVRSGGEGTQYF

V: TRBV18
J: TRBJ2-1
size: .
D: TRBD2
DNA: TGTGCCAGCTCACCCTCACAAAATTTAGCGGGAAATGAGCAGTTCTTC
CDR3: CASSPSQNLAGNEQFF

V: TRBV28
J: TRBJ2-7
size: many
D: TRBD2
DNA: TGTGCCAGCAGTTTCGGGAGCGGGAGCCGCGAGCAGTACTTC
CDR3: CASSFGSGSREQYF

V: TRBV24-1
J: TRBJ2-3
size: .
D: TRBD2
DNA: TGTGCCACCAGTGATCTGACTAGCGGGAGCGGAACAGGGATGGATACGCAGTATTTT
CDR3: CATSDLTSGSGTGMDTQYF